The 20 T cell receptor beta chains given below trace back to one sample, sequenced in a study of blood T cells in healthy people across ages. For the second PCR, which ran for about 6 to 11 cycles, a sample-barcoded 5' primer and a J-beta primer mix were used. TCRdb re-analysed the 5' RACE reads in MiXCR, keeping a single row per CDR3 protein. This repertoire shows roughly 1.6 million distinct CDR3 sequences, about 31% found once; its top ten account for about 10%. The sequencing input was blood. The receptor set was obtained from a woman under 40 in good health.

The V and J genes are TRBV4-1 and TRBJ2-1; possible D gene TRBD2, 6 bases. The CDR3 is 20 amino acids. V was trimmed by 1 base and J by 12 bases, leaving 34 bases between them. CDR1 is MGHRA, CDR2 YSYEKL, per germline. The CDR3, as DNA: TGCGCCAGCAGCCAAGGACCTAAGAAGGCCGCCGGCGGGGCGACTTGGGGGCAGTTCTTC. Translating gives CASSQGPKKAAGGATWGQFF.

At least ten counts were recorded for this clonotype. This chain connects TRBV29-1 to TRBJ1-2, with 11 bases aligning to TRBD1. V was clipped by 0 bases and J by 8 bases; unmatched bases: 11. The CDR3 totals 16 residues. Germline V gene data show CDR1 as SQVTM and CDR2 as ANQGSEA. CDR3 coding DNA: TGCAGCGTTGAAGATCTAAGTGGGGACAGGGGGTACGGCTACACCTTC. The encoded protein is CSVEDLSGDRGYGYTF.

This chain connects TRBV6-6 to TRBJ1-5; 7 nucleotides line up with TRBD1. This CDR3 has 17 residues. The junction had 10 bases not matched to a gene; V was cut back by 5 bases and J by 0 bases. Germline values: CDR1 MNHNY, CDR2 SVGAGI (reference sequence). The CDR3 sequence is CASSTLPGGNSNQPQHF. The CDR3 nucleotides are TGTGCCAGCAGTACCCTCCCAGGGGGAAATAGCAATCAGCCCCAGCATTTT.

CDR3 sequence reads: CASSTVKGEQYF. As DNA, the CDR3 is TGCGCCAGCAGCACAGTAAAAGGCGAGCAGTACTTC. The V and J genes are TRBV5-1 and TRBJ2-5; no reliable D call. The J call may be incorrect, as the DNA end agrees better with TRBJ2-7. This CDR3 is built from 12 residues. The V gene's germline CDR1 is SGHRS and CDR2 YFSETQ.

At least ten counts were recorded for this clonotype. The chain carries TRBV7-9 and TRBJ2-2, with D perhaps matching TRBD1 (5 bases). The CDR3 sequence is 18 residues long. Trimming took off 2 bases at V and 0 bases at J, with 16 bases between the two ends. CDR1 and CDR2 (germline): SEHNR, FQNEAQ (reference sequence). CDR3 region: CASSLSNKATANTGELFF. The CDR3 bases are TGTGCCAGCAGCTTATCCAACAAAGCGACAGCGAACACCGGGGAGCTGTTTTTT.

The chain links TRBV13 to TRBJ1-2; tentative D call: TRBD1 (6 bases). V was clipped by 5 bases and J by 8 bases, with 21 bases between them. The CDR3 consists of 15 residues. Germline V gene lookup returns CDR1 PRHDT and CDR2 FYEKMQ (reference sequence). CDR3 sequence reads: CASSAAGTWVEGYTF. The CDR3 DNA reads TGTGCCAGCAGCGCCGCTGGGACATGGGTTGAGGGCTACACCTTC.

This clonotype was observed many times. CDR3 DNA sequence: TGCAGTGGCGGCGGGCACCCCGACACAGATACGCAGTATTTT. Translated, it gives CSGGGHPDTDTQYF. The chain employs TRBV20-1 and TRBJ2-3, with a weak D call TRBD2 (5 bases). The V and J ends lost 7 bases and 2 bases respectively, with 16 bases between them. This CDR3 comprises 14 residues. Per the germline V gene, CDR1 is DFQATT and CDR2 is SNEGSKA (reference sequence).

This clonotype has more than one count but fewer than ten. J is TRBJ1-1 and V is TRBV4-1; TRBD1 matches at 7 bases. The V and J ends lost 3 bases and 1 base, in that order; junction bases with no gene match: 5. The CDR3 sequence is 15 residues long. Germline assignment: CDR1 MGHRA and CDR2 YSYEKL. The CDR3 here is CASSHVQGQNTEAFF. CDR3 nucleotide sequence: TGCGCCAGCAGCCATGTACAGGGGCAGAACACTGAAGCTTTCTTT.

The chain employs TRBV20-1 and TRBJ2-7, with 11 positions matching TRBD2. The germline V gene encodes CDR1 DFQATT and CDR2 SNEGSKA (reference sequence). This CDR3 comprises 14 residues. The junction had 7 bases not matched to a gene; V was cut back by 6 bases and J by 3 bases. CDR3 in DNA: TGCAGTGCGCCCGGGACTAGCGGCCTCTACGAGCAGTACTTC. Translated, it gives CSAPGTSGLYEQYF.

J is TRBJ2-4 and V is TRBV28; D gene uncertain. Germline loops: CDR1 MDHEN, CDR2 SYDVKM. The V end was cut by 5 bases, the J end by 0 bases, with 11 bases between. CDR3 length: 15 amino acids. CDR3 sequence (DNA): TGTGCCAGCAGTCTTGGACCGCTAGCCAAAAACATTCAGTACTTC. Its protein product is CASSLGPLAKNIQYF.

The J gene is TRBJ1-2, the V gene TRBV6-4; D gene uncertain. V was cut by 0 bases and J by 6 bases, with 14 bases left in between. CDR1 is MRHNA and CDR2 is SNTAGT in the germline V gene. CDR3 size: 15 residues. The DNA of the CDR3 is TGTGCCAGCAGTGACTCCTCTAAAAGGGTCAATGGCTACACCTTC. Protein sequence: CASSDSSKRVNGYTF.

The rearrangement uses TRBV7-8 and TRBJ2-5, with D maybe TRBD2 (5 bases). V gave up 5 bases and J gave up 11 bases, with 27 bases separating them. CDR3 length: 16 residues. The germline gives CDR1 SGHVS, CDR2 FQNEAQ. The CDR3 DNA reads as TGTGCCAGCAGCGCCCTAGCTTTGGAATCCTACAATGAGCAGTACTTC. It is translated as CASSALALESYNEQYF.

This clonotype was counted a few times. The V call is TRBV7-2, the J call TRBJ2-5, with TRBD2 identical over 11 bases. V shed 6 bases, J shed 5 bases, and the junction held 11 bases outside the gene matches. There are 16 residues in the CDR3. Germline V gene sequence: CDR1 SGHTA, CDR2 FQGNSA. Here the CDR3 reads CASRPTSGASGETQYF. In nucleotides, the CDR3 is TGTGCCAGCAGACCGACTAGCGGGGCCTCGGGGGAGACCCAGTACTTC.

As for this clonotype: This clone may be a read error of a much larger clone one base away. The rearrangement uses TRBV29-1 and TRBJ1-1; 7 nucleotides agree with TRBD1. The CDR3 runs to 13 residues. After removal of 4 bases from V and 5 bases from J, the junction contained 7 bases not matched to a gene. Germline CDR1 is SQVTM and CDR2 is ANQGSEA. The CDR3, as DNA: TGCAGCGTTGGGGAGGGGGCGAGAACTGAAGCTTTCTTT. This sequence encodes CSVGEGARTEAFF.

This clonotype was counted a single time. The V gene is TRBV12-3 or TRBV12-4, the J gene TRBJ1-6; a weak D match, TRBD1 (6 bases). Trimming cost V 9 bases and J 0 bases, with 15 bases left between them. The CDR3 consists of 16 residues. The CDR3: CASSQDRTSYNSPLHF. The CDR3 DNA reads TGTGCCAGTAGCCAGGACAGAACCTCCTATAATTCACCCCTCCACTTT.

The chain uses TRBV5-1 and TRBJ1-2, with TRBD1 identical over 7 bases. After removal of 2 bases from V and 5 bases from J, the junction contained 9 bases not matched to a gene. Germline V gene lookup returns CDR1 SGHRS and CDR2 YFSETQ. CDR3 length: 15 residues. CDR3: CASSFGAGGHYGYTF. CDR3 in DNA: TGCGCCAGCAGCTTTGGTGCAGGGGGGCATTATGGCTACACCTTC. Filled out from reference TRBV5-1 and TRBJ1-2, the complete variable domain reads KAGVTQTPRYLIKTRGQQVTLSCSPISGHRSVSWYQQTPGQGLQFLFEYFSETQRNKGNFPGRFSGRQFSNSRSEMNVSTLELGDSALYLCASSFGAGGHYGYTFGSGTRLTVV.

This clonotype has a count of ten or more. This chain uses TRBV20-1 with TRBJ2-1; 8 nucleotides line up with TRBD2. The CDR3 extends over 15 amino acids. Looked up from germline, CDR1 is DFQATT and CDR2 is SNEGSKA (reference sequence). The trim removed 5 bases at V and 7 bases at J, leaving 13 bases unmatched. This CDR3 reads CSAARPGRANNEQFF. CDR3 sequence (DNA): TGCAGTGCTGCCCGGCCCGGGAGGGCCAATAATGAGCAGTTCTTC.

V is TRBV28 and J is TRBJ2-2; TRBD2 aligns across 7 bases. The CDR3 covers 18 residues. Unmatched junction bases numbered 14, after V lost 3 bases and J lost 4 bases. From germline, CDR1 is MDHEN and CDR2 SYDVKM. The CDR3 bases are TGTGCCAGCAGTTTGGCTGATTCGCGACTAGCAGCCACCGGGGAGCTGTTTTTT. Translation: CASSLADSRLAATGELFF.

This chain links TRBV5-4 with TRBJ2-1; no reliable D call. Trimming took off 0 bases at V and 9 bases at J, with 13 bases between the two ends. The CDR3 totals 14 residues. In germline, CDR1 is SGHNT, CDR2 YYREEE (reference sequence). CDR3 sequence reads: CASSLGPVIPEQFF. In DNA form, the CDR3 reads TGTGCCAGCAGCTTGGGCCCAGTAATCCCTGAGCAGTTCTTC. The whole variable domain, remainder taken from reference TRBV5-4 and TRBJ2-1, is ETGVTQSPTHLIKTRGQQVTLRCSSQSGHNTVSWYQQALGQGPQFIFQYYREEENGRGNFPPRFSGLQFPNYSSELNVNALELDDSALYLCASSLGPVIPEQFFGPGTRLTVL.

This clonotype came up a few times. The genes are TRBV29-1 and TRBJ1-2; no clear D gene. The germline CDR1 and CDR2 sequences are SQVTM and ANQGSEA. The V end was cut by 1 base, the J end by 1 base, with 13 bases between. There are 15 residues in the CDR3. The CDR3 reads CSVEGRQSVNYGYTF. CDR3 sequence (DNA): TGCAGCGTTGAAGGCCGGCAGTCAGTTAACTATGGCTACACCTTC.